This T cell receptor beta chain came from a study of cytomegalovirus exposure and HLA in healthy donors. Study-level findings and limits: The authors enumerated around 150 TCR beta chains as linked to cytomegalovirus. Rare sequences made up most TCRs, while some public TCRs were found in many donors. Relative to equally common others, HLA-associated TCR beta chains showed greater clonal expansion in a later analysis.

A single count supports this clone. Its target is not known. CDR1 and CDR2 from the germline V gene are MNHNS and SASEGT. This CDR3 spans 18 amino acids. With 2 bases removed from V and 4 bases from J, the gap between germline ends came to 24 bases. 60 Vbeta and 13 Jbeta primers were used in PCR. Sequenced by immunoSEQ multiplex PCR; TCRdb stores in-frame clones only, minus some. The data hold tens of thousands of clones, with about 65% observed a single time. The TCR originated in a middle-aged man in good health and CMV-seropositive. The chain employs TRBV6-1 and TRBJ2-7, with D perhaps matching TRBD1 (5 bases). Sequenced material: PBMCs. The CDR3 DNA is TGTGCCAGCAGTGAAAGGTGGGGCAGGACAAGACCTCTTTACGAGCAGTACTTC. This codes for CASSERWGRTRPLYEQYF.